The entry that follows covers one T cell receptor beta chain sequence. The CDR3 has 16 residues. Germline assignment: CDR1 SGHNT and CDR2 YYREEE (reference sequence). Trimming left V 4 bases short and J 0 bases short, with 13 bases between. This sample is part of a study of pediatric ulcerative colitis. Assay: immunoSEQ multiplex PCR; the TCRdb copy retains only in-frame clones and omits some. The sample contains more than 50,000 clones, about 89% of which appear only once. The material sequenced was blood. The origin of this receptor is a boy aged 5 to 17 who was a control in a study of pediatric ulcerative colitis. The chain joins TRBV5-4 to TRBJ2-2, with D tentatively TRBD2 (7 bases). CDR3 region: CASSLGGAANTGELFF. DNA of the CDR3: TGTGCCAGCAGCCTAGGGGGGGCGGCGAACACCGGGGAGCTGTTTTTT.